This entry concerns a single T cell receptor (beta chain). The target antigen is unknown. This specimen comes from a study of identifying expanded T cells in peripheral blood. Collection occurred without any documented infections or immune events in donors. Assay used: immunoSEQ multiplex PCR; TCRdb lists only in-frame clones, some missing. The sample records 60,000 to 70,000 clones, 87% being singletons. Germline CDR1 and CDR2: SGDLS and YYNGEE. There are 13 residues in the CDR3. Trimming shortened V by 0 bases and J by 3 bases, and 7 bases separated the two germline ends. Study-wide findings and caveats: Clone count variance between roughly 2-week samples rose with total template count. Over about two and four weeks, about 15 and 18 clones changed, versus around 1.2 between replicates.

The sequenced sample was blood. This clonotype was sampled from a person aged 18-69 years in good health. This chain uses TRBV9 with TRBJ2-7, with D uncertain. CDR3 protein: CASSVEENYEQYF. The CDR3, as DNA: TGTGCCAGCAGCGTAGAGGAAAACTACGAGCAGTACTTC.